This T cell receptor (beta chain) was recovered during a study of blood T cell repertoires in COVID-19. For the study at large: Both acute and convalescent COVID-19 samples were obtained from the United States, Italy and Spain. Nucleic acid was either cDNA or gDNA, and it came from T cells, B-cell-depleted T cells, or PBMCs.

In the study's own analysis: Amplification with reference gene primers provided the estimates of nucleated cell counts. Clones were read by immunoSEQ multiplex PCR, and TCRdb kept only the in-frame ones, dropping some. V and J calls and clone size are those listed in that table; D and trimming were worked out from the DNA. The sample contains roughly 140,000 clones, 85% to 90% of which appear only once. This clonotype was obtained from an elderly woman with acute or convalescent COVID-19. The specimen was peripheral blood.

The CDR3 coding sequence is TGTGCCAGCTCACCACTGGCGGGACTGTACACTGAAGCTTTCTTT. Amino acids: CASSPLAGLYTEAFF. The rearrangement joins TRBV18 to TRBJ1-1; D perhaps matches TRBD1 (5 bases). Deletions cut 1 base from V and 3 bases from J, with 12 bases between. The CDR3 is 15 amino acids. Germline CDR1 and CDR2: KGHSH and LQKENI.